These T cell receptor beta chains were read from a single sample in a study of blood T cell repertoires in COVID-19. Sequencing used immunoSEQ multiplex PCR; TCRdb keeps in-frame clones, though not all of them. Of about 89,000 clones in the sample, around 80% were seen once. The sample consisted of peripheral blood. These receptors all stem from a human donor in a cohort sampled during active COVID-19. The CDR3 runs from the conserved cysteine through the conserved F or W. Fields, in order: CDR3 protein, CDR3 DNA, D gene, J gene, V gene. D genes are given only for firm matches.

CDR3 protein: CATRLALQETQYF
CDR3 DNA: TGCGCCACCAGACTAGCCCTCCAAGAGACCCAGTACTTC
D gene: TRBD2
J gene: TRBJ2-5
V gene: TRBV5-1

CDR3 protein: CASSRGVEQFF
CDR3 DNA: TGTGCCAGTAGTAGGGGGGTAGAGCAGTTCTTC
D gene: .
J gene: TRBJ2-1
V gene: TRBV19

CDR3 protein: CASSQGWIGTYEQYF
CDR3 DNA: TGCGCCAGCAGCCAAGGCTGGATCGGGACCTACGAGCAGTACTTC
D gene: .
J gene: TRBJ2-7
V gene: TRBV4-3

CDR3 protein: CASSLGIGGRSNEQFF
CDR3 DNA: TGTGCCAGCAGCTTGGGCATTGGCGGGAGGTCGAATGAGCAGTTCTTC
D gene: TRBD2
J gene: TRBJ2-1
V gene: TRBV7-3

CDR3 protein: CASSLGVAQQYF
CDR3 DNA: TGTGCCAGCAGCTTAGGCGTTGCTCAGCAGTACTTC
D gene: .
J gene: TRBJ2-7
V gene: TRBV7-2

CDR3 protein: CASGTNSYNEQFF
CDR3 DNA: TGTGCCAGCGGGACTAACTCCTACAATGAGCAGTTCTTC
D gene: TRBD2
J gene: TRBJ2-1
V gene: TRBV28

CDR3 protein: CASSQDLGGSPSTDTQYF
CDR3 DNA: TGCGCCAGCAGCCAAGACTTGGGGGGGAGCCCCTCCACAGATACGCAGTATTTT
D gene: TRBD2
J gene: TRBJ2-3
V gene: TRBV4-3

CDR3 protein: CASRNLAGAYNEQFF
CDR3 DNA: TGTGCCAGCAGAAACCTAGCGGGGGCCTACAATGAGCAGTTCTTC
D gene: TRBD2
J gene: TRBJ2-1
V gene: TRBV28

CDR3 protein: CASSQDPSRAIYALHF
CDR3 DNA: TGCGCCAGCAGCCAAGATCCGTCGCGGGCAATCTATGCCCTCCACTTT
D gene: .
J gene: TRBJ1-6
V gene: TRBV4-3

CDR3 protein: CASSLTGQGGTEAFF
CDR3 DNA: TGTGCCAGCAGCCTTACCGGACAGGGCGGCACTGAAGCTTTCTTT
D gene: TRBD1
J gene: TRBJ1-1
V gene: TRBV7-2

CDR3 protein: CASSQEPGRQRANTEAFF
CDR3 DNA: TGTGCCAGCAGCCAAGAACCCGGGAGGCAGAGGGCTAACACTGAAGCTTTCTTT
D gene: .
J gene: TRBJ1-1
V gene: TRBV3-1/TRBV3-2

CDR3 protein: CASSQPGLAVYEQYF
CDR3 DNA: TGTGCCAGCAGCCAACCGGGACTAGCGGTCTACGAGCAGTACTTC
D gene: TRBD2
J gene: TRBJ2-7
V gene: TRBV4-2

CDR3 protein: CASSPGLAGARTDTQYF
CDR3 DNA: TGTGCCAGCAGCCCTGGACTAGCGGGAGCCAGGACAGATACGCAGTATTTT
D gene: TRBD2
J gene: TRBJ2-3
V gene: TRBV7-9

CDR3 protein: CASNGQGADTEAFF
CDR3 DNA: TGTGCCAGCAATGGACAGGGGGCCGACACTGAAGCTTTCTTT
D gene: TRBD1
J gene: TRBJ1-1
V gene: TRBV6-5

CDR3 protein: CASSPGRGALYGYTF
CDR3 DNA: TGTGCCAGCTCACCCGGGAGAGGTGCTCTCTATGGCTACACCTTC
D gene: .
J gene: TRBJ1-2
V gene: TRBV18

CDR3 protein: CASKIRDRGNEQFF
CDR3 DNA: TGTGCCAGCAAAATTCGAGACCGGGGCAATGAGCAGTTCTTC
D gene: .
J gene: TRBJ2-1
V gene: TRBV2